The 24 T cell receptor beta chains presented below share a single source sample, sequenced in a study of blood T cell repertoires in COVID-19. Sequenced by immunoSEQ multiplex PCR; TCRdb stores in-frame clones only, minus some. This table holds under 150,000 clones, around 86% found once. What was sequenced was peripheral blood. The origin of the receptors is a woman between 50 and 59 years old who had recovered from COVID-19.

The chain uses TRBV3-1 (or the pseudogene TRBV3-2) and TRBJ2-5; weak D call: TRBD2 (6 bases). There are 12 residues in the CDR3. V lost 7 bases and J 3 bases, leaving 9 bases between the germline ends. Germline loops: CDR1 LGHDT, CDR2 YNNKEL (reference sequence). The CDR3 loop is CASTLAEETQYF. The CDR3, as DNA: TGTGCCAGCACGTTAGCGGAAGAGACCCAGTACTTC.

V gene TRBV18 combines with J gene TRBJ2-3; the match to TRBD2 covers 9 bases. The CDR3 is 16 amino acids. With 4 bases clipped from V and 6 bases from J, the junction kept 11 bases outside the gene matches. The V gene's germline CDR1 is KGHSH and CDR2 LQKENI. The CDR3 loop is CASSLHAGGAYDTQYF. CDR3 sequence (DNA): TGTGCCAGCTCACTCCATGCGGGGGGGGCCTATGATACGCAGTATTTT.

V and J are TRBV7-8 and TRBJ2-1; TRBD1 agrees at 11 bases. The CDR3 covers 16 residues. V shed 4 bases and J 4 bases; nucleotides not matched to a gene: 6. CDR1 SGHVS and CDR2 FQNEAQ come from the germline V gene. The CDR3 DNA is TGTGCCAGCAGCTCCCGGACAGGGGGCAGTTACAATGAGCAGTTCTTC. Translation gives CASSSRTGGSYNEQFF.

DNA for the CDR3: TGCAGTGCTAATCGGGAGACCCAGTACTTC. It yields the protein CSANRETQYF. The gene calls are TRBV20-1 and TRBJ2-5; D remains ambiguous. This CDR3 has 10 amino acids. V was shortened by 4 bases and J by 5 bases, with 5 bases between the two germline ends. The germline V gene has CDR1 DFQATT and CDR2 SNEGSKA (reference sequence).

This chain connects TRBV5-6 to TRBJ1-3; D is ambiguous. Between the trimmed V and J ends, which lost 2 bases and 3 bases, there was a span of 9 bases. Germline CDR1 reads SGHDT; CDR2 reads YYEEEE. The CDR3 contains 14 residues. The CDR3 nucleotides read TGTGCCAGCAGCTTTATCGGGGATGGAAACACCATATATTTT. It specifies CASSFIGDGNTIYF.

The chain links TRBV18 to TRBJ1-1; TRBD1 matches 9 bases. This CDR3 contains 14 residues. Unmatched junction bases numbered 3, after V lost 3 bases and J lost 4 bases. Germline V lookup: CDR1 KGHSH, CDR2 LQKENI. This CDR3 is CASSPGTGPTEAFF. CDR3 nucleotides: TGTGCCAGCTCACCGGGGACAGGGCCCACTGAAGCTTTCTTT.

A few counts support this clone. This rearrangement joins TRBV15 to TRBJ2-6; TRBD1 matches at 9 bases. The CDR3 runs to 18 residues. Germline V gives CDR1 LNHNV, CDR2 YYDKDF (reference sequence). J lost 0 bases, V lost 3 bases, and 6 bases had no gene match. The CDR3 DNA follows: TGTGCCACCAGCAGGGCGGGACAGGGCCACTCTGGGGCCAACGTCCTGACTTTC. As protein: CATSRAGQGHSGANVLTF.

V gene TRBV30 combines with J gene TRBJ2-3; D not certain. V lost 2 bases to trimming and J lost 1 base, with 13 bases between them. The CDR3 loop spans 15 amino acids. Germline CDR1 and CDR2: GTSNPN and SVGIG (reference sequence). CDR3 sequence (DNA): TGTGCCTGGAGTCCAATGGCCTCTGGCACAGATACGCAGTATTTT. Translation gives CAWSPMASGTDTQYF.

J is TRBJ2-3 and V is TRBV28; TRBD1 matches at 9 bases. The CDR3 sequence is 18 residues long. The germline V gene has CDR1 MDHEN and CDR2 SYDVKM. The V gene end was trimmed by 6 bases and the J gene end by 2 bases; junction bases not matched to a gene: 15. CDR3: CASRGIGIGQGITDTQYF. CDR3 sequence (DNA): TGTGCCAGCAGGGGAATCGGGATCGGACAGGGGATCACAGATACGCAGTATTTT. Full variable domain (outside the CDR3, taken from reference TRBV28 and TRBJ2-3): DVKVTQSSRYLVKRTGEKVFLECVQDMDHENMFWYRQDPGLGLRLIYFSYDVKMKEKGDIPEGYSVSREKKERFSLILESASTNQTSMYLCASRGIGIGQGITDTQYFGPGTRLTVL.

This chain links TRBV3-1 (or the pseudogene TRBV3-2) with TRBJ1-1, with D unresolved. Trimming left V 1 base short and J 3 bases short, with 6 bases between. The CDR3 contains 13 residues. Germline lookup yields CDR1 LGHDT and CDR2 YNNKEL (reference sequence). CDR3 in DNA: TGTGCCAGCAGCCAAGTTTTCGACACTGAAGCTTTCTTT. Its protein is CASSQVFDTEAFF.

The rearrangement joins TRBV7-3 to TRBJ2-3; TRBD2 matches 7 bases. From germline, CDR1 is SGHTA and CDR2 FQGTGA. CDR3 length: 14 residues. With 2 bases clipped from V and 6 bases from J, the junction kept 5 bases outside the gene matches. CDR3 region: CASSLYGRTDTQYF. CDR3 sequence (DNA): TGTGCCAGCAGCTTATACGGGAGGACTGATACGCAGTATTTT.

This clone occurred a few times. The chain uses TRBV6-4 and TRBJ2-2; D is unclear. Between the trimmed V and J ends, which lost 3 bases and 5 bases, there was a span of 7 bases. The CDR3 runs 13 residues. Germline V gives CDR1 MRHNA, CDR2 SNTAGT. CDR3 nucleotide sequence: TGTGCCAGCAGTGAGCAGGAAACCGGGGAGCTGTTTTTT. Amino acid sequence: CASSEQETGELFF.

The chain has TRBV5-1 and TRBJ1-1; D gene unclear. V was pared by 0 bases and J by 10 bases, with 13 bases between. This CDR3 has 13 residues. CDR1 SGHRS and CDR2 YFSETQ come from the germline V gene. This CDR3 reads CASSLDPGSRAFF. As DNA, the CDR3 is TGCGCCAGCAGCTTGGATCCGGGGTCGAGAGCTTTCTTT.

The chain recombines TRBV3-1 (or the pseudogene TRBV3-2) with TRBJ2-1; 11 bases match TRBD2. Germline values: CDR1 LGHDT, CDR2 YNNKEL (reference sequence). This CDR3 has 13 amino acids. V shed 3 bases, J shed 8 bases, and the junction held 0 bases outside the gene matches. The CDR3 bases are TGTGCCAGCAGCCAGGGACTAGCGGATGAGCAGTTCTTC. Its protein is CASSQGLADEQFF.

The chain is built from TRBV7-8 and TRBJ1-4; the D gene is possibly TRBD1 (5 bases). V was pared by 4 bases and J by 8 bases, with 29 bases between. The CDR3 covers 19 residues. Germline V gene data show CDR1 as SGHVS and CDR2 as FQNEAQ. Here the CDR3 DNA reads TGTGCCAGCAGCTCAGACGCCGCGGGACCCATCGGAACCAAAGAAAAACTGTTTTTT. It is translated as CASSSDAAGPIGTKEKLFF.

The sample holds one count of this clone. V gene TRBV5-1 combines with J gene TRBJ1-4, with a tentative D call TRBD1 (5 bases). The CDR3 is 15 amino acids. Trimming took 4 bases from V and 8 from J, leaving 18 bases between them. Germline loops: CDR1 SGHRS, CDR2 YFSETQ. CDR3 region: CASSPSRTGGEKLFF. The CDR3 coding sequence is TGCGCCAGCAGCCCCTCGAGGACCGGGGGGGAAAAACTGTTTTTT.

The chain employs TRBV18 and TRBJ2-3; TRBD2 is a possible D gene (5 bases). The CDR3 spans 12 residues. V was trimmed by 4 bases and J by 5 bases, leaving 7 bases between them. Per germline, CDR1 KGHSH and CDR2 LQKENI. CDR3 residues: CASSRLLDTQYF. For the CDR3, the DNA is TGTGCCAGCTCACGACTACTAGATACGCAGTATTTT.

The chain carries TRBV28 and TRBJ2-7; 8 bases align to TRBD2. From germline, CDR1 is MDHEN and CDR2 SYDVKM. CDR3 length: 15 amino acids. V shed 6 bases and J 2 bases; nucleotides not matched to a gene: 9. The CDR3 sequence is CASRESGSEPYEQYF. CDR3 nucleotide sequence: TGTGCCAGCAGGGAAAGCGGGAGTGAACCCTACGAGCAGTACTTC. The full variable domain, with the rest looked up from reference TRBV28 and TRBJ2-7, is DVKVTQSSRYLVKRTGEKVFLECVQDMDHENMFWYRQDPGLGLRLIYFSYDVKMKEKGDIPEGYSVSREKKERFSLILESASTNQTSMYLCASRESGSEPYEQYFGPGTRLTVT.

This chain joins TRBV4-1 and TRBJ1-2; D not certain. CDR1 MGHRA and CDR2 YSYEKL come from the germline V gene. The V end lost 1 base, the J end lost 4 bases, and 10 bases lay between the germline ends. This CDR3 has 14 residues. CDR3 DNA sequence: TGCGCCAGCAGCCAAGGGCACCTTGGCTATGGCTACACCTTC. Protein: CASSQGHLGYGYTF.

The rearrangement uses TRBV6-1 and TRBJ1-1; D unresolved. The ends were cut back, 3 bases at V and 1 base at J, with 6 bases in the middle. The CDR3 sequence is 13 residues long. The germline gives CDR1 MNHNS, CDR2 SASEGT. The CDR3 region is CASSEGRNTEAFF. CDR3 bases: TGTGCCAGCAGTGAGGGGAGGAACACTGAAGCTTTCTTT.

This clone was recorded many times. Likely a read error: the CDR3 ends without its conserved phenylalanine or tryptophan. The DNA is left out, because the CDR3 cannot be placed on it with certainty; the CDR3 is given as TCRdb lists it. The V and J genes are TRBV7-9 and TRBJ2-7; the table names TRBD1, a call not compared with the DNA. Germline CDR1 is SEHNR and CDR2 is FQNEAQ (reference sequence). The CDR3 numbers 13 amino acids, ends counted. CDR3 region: CASSAQVGTTTVY.

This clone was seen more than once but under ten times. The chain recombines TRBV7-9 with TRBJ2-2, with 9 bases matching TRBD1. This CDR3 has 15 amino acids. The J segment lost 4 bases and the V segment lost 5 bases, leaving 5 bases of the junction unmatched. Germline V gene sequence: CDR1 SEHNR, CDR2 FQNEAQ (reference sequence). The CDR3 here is CASSVQGATTGELFF. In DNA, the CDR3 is TGTGCCAGCAGCGTACAGGGGGCGACCACCGGGGAGCTGTTTTTT.

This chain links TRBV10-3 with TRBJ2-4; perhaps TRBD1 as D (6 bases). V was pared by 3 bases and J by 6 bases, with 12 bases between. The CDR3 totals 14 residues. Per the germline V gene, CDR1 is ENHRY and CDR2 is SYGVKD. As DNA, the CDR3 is TGTGCCATCAGTGACGGGACAACGGGAAACATTCAGTACTTC. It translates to CAISDGTTGNIQYF.

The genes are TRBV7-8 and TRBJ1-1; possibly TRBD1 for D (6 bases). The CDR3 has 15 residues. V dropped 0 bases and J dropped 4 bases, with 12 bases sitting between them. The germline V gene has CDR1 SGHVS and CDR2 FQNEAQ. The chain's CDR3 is CASSLATPGVTEAFF. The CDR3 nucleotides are TGTGCCAGCAGCTTAGCGACCCCAGGGGTCACTGAAGCTTTCTTT.